This TCR beta chain is from a study of vaccination and CD4 T cells after COVID-19. Treatment in this sample: approximately nine-day PBMC culture with coronavirus spike peptide pools or control peptides (ViraFEST assay). The Oncomine TCR Beta short-read assay sequenced DNA from cultured CD4+ T cells. MiXCR, run by TCRdb on the PCR reads, gives a single entry per CDR3 protein. The table shows just under 20,000 distinct CDR3 sequences, with approximately 42% occurring only once. Comments on this clonotype: The antigen is not known.

Study findings and constraints: Median approximately 90% of reactive clones detected in convalescent patients emerged only post-vaccination.

The CDR3 has 17 residues. The V segment lost 2 bases and the J segment 1 base; nucleotides outside the gene matches: 7. This receptor was taken from a human donor who received a COVID-19 vaccine. The V and J genes are TRBV12-3 or TRBV12-4 and TRBJ2-3; 9 nucleotides line up with TRBD2. The starting material was CD4+ T cells from blood, cultured in vitro, obtained before SARS-CoV-2 vaccination. CDR3 protein: CASSLILVAGGTDTQYF. CDR3 nucleotides: TGTGCCAGCAGTTTAATCCTGGTAGCGGGGGGCACAGATACGCAGTATTTT.